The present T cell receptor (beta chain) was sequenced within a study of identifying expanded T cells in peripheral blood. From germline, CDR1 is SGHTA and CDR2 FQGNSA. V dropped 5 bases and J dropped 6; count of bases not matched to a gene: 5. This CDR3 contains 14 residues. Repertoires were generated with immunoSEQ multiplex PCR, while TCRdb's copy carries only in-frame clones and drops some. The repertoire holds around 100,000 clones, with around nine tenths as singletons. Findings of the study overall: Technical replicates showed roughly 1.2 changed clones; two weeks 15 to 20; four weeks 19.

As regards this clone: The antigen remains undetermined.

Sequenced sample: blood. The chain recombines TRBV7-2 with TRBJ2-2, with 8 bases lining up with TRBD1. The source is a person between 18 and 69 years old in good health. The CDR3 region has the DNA TGTGCCAGCAGCGGCCCGACAGGGGCCGGGGAGCTGTTTTTT. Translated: CASSGPTGAGELFF.